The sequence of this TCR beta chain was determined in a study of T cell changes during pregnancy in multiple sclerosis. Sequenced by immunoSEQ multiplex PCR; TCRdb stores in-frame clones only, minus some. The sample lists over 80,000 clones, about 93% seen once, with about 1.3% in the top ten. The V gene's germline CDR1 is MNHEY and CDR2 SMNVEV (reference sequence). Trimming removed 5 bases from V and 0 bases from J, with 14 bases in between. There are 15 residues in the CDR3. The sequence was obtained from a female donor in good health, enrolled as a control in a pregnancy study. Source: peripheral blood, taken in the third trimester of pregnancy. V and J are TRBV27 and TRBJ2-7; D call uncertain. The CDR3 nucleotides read TGTGCCAGCAGTACCTCCTGGGCGACCTCCTACGAGCAGTACTTC. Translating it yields CASSTSWATSYEQYF.